This paragraph covers one T cell receptor beta chain sequence. As yet, its antigen is unknown. These data belong to a study of shared clonotypes between healthy human individuals. Study-level points and caveats: Sequencing of the sorted subsets was shown by rarefaction to be incomplete despite large depth. The sole specimen, blood, was sampled, and tissue repertoires likely differ. Across subsets, estimated richness was generally greater for naive than for memory populations.

The material for each subset, its genomic DNA, was split evenly across several immunoSEQ plates. Measured with immunoSEQ multiplex PCR; TCRdb has only the in-frame clones, and not every one. In the table there are some 2.1 million clones, around 93% of which are singletons. It was CD45RO-negative cells, positively selected for CCR7, that made up naive CD8 cells, with terminally differentiated effector memory CD45RA+ cells excluded. CDR3 length equals 13 residues. CDR1 and CDR2 from the germline V gene are SGHVS and FNYEAQ. V gave up 3 bases and J gave up 3 bases, with 6 bases separating them. This TCR was recovered from a young man in good health. Some clones in this sample may be carry-over from other donors' samples. The chain uses TRBV7-6 and TRBJ2-1, with D unclear. Material for sequencing was naive CD8+ T cells from PBMCs. CDR3 bases: TGTGCCAGCAGCTTCGCTGACTACAATGAGCAGTTCTTC. This codes for CASSFADYNEQFF.